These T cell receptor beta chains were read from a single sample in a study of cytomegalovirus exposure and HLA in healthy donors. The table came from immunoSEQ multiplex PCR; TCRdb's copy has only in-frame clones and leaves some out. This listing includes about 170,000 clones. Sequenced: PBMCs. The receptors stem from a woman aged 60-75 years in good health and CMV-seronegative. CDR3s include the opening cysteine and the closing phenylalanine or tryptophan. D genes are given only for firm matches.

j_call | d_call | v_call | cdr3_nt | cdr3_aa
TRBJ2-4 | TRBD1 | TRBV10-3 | TGTGCCTCGACAGGGGGAGGAGACATTCAGTACTTC | CASTGGGDIQYF
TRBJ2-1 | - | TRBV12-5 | TGTGCTAGTGGTTTCCCCCCGGGGATCCTACGGAGGCAGTTCTTC | CASGFPPGILRRQFF
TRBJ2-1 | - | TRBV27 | TGTGCCAGCACAAGGCAGGGCAGCAGCTACAATGAGCAGTTCTTC | CASTRQGSSYNEQFF
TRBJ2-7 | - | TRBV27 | TGTGCCAGCAGGTCGGGACTCCGCTACGAGCAGTACTTC | CASRSGLRYEQYF
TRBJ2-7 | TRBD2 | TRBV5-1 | TGCGCCAGCAGCTACGACGGGGGGTCCTACGAGCAGTACTTC | CASSYDGGSYEQYF
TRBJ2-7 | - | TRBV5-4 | TGTGCCAGCAGCTTGGAGGCGGGGCGCTCCTACGAGCAGTACTTC | CASSLEAGRSYEQYF
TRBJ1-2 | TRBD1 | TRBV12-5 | TGTGCTAGTGGTTCGTCCACAGGGGACTATGGCTACACCTTC | CASGSSTGDYGYTF
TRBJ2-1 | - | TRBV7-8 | TGTGCCAGCAGCTCACTACAGGCTAGATTCAATGAGCAGTTCTTC | CASSSLQARFNEQFF
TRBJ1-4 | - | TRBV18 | TGTGCCAGCTCACCACAGGGACTGGGCGAAAAACTGTTTTTT | CASSPQGLGEKLFF
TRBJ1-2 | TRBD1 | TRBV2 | TGTGCCAGCAGTGGGGCTACAGGGGCTCACGGCTACACCTTC | CASSGATGAHGYTF
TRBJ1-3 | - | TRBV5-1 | TGCGCCAGCAGCTTGGAAGGACAGTCGGGAAACACCATATATTTT | CASSLEGQSGNTIYF
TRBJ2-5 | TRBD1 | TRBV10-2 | TGCGCCAGCGCCCGGACAGGACACCAAGAGACCCAGTACTTC | CASARTGHQETQYF
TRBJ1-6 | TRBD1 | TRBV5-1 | TGCGCCAGCAGCTTGGTTACAGGGGGAAACTCCTATAATTCACCCCTCCACTTT | CASSLVTGGNSYNSPLHF
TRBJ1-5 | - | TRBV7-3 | TGTGCCAGCAGCCAAAGCCACAATCAGCCCCAGCATTTT | CASSQSHNQPQHF
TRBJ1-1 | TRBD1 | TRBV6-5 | TGTGCCAGCAGAGGGGACAGGACTGAAGCTTTCTTT | CASRGDRTEAFF
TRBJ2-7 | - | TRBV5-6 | TGTGCCAGCAGCCCTAGTAGGCTTGACGAGGGGACACCGACCTACGAGCAGTACTTC | CASSPSRLDEGTPTYEQYF
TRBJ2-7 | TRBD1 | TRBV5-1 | TGCGCCAGCAGCTTCTGGACAGGGAGGAACCACGAGCAGTACTTC | CASSFWTGRNHEQYF
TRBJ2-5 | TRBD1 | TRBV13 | TGTGCCAGCAGCTTAAAGGGCCCAGGGGGTCCCGGGGAGACCCAGTACTTC | CASSLKGPGGPGETQYF
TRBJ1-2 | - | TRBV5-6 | TGTGCCAGCAGCTTGGCGCGGGGGCTAGGCTACACCTTC | CASSLARGLGYTF
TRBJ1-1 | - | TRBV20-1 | TGCAGTGCTAGTCCCGTCGGTGAAGCTTTCTTT | CSASPVGEAFF
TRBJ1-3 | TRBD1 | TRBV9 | TGTGCCAGCAGCTTACGGGACAGCTCTGGAAACACCATATATTTT | CASSLRDSSGNTIYF
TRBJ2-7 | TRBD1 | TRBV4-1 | TGCGCCAGCAGCCAAACGACAGGGATCTACGAGCAGTACTTC | CASSQTTGIYEQYF
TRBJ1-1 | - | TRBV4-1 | TGCGCCAGTTCAGGGGTTATGGTCTCTGAAGCTTTCTTT | CASSGVMVSEAFF
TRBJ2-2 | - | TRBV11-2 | TGTGCCAGCAGCTTAGGGGCACCCGGGGAGCTGTTTTTT | CASSLGAPGELFF
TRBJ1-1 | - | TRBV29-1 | TGCAGCGTTGTTGTACAGTTGAACACTGAAGCTTTCTTT | CSVVVQLNTEAFF
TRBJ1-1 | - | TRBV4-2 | TGTGCCAGCAGCCAGGCGGTACAGGAGCCCGTGAACACTGAAGCTTTCTTT | CASSQAVQEPVNTEAFF
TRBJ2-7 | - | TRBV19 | TGTGCCAGTAGTATCAGTACCGCGGCCGGGTGGGAGCAGTACTTC | CASSISTAAGWEQYF
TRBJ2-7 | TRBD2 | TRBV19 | TGTGCCAGTCGAGGACTAGCGGGAGGAAATCCAGGCGACGAGCAGTACTTC | CASRGLAGGNPGDEQYF
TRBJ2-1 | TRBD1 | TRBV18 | TGTGCCAGCTCACAGGGGACAGGGCAAGACAATGAGCAGTTCTTC | CASSQGTGQDNEQFF
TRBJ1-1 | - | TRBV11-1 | TGTGCCAGCAGCACTGGGTTGGGGAGAGAAGCTTTCTTT | CASSTGLGREAFF
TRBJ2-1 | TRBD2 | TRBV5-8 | TGTGCCAGCAGCTCAGGAGGCGGGGGTCTATTGGATGAGCAGTTCTTC | CASSSGGGGLLDEQFF
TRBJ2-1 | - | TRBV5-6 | TGTGCCAGCAGGAAGAGCGGGGAGCAGTTCTTC | CASRKSGEQFF
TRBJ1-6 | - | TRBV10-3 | TGTGCCATCAGTGATAGCCCGTATAATTCACCCCTCCACTTT | CAISDSPYNSPLHF
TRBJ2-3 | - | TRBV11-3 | TGTGCCAGCTCCAGAGGCCAGGGGAGCACAGATACGCAGTATTTT | CASSRGQGSTDTQYF
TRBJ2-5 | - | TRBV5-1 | TGCGCCAGCAGCTTGGGTGGTAGTTCTGGTCAAGAGACCCAGTACTTC | CASSLGGSSGQETQYF
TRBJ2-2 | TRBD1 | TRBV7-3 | TGTGCCAGCAGCTTTTTCCCCAGGGGGACGACGAACACCGGGGAGCTGTTTTTT | CASSFFPRGTTNTGELFF
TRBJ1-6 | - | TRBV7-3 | TGTGCCAGCAGCTTAACAGGGGAGGGGATACCCCTCCACTTT | CASSLTGEGIPLHF
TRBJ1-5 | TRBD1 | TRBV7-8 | TGTGCCAGCAGCTCAAGGAGACAGGGGAATTACAATCAGCCCCAGCATTTT | CASSSRRQGNYNQPQHF
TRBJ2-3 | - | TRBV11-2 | TGTGCCAGCAGCCTTTCGGGGAGCACAGATACGCAGTATTTT | CASSLSGSTDTQYF
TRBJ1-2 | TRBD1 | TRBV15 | TGTGCCACCAGCAACACTCCGGGACAGGGTCGTTTGTACACCTTC | CATSNTPGQGRLYTF
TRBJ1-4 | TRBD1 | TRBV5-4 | TGTGCCAGCAGCTTGGAAGGACAGGGAATGGGGGTCTGGGGGAATGAAAAACTGTTTTTT | CASSLEGQGMGVWGNEKLFF
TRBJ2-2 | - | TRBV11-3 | TGTGCCAGCAGCCAAACCGGGACAAACACCGGGGAGCTGTTTTTT | CASSQTGTNTGELFF
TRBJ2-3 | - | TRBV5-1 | TGCGCCAGCAGCTTTAGTAGCACAGATACGCAGTATTTT | CASSFSSTDTQYF
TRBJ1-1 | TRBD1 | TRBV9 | TGTGCCAGCAGCGGGGCAGGGGGAGCTTTCTTT | CASSGAGGAFF
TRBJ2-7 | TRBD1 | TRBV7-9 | TGTGCCAGCAGCTCAAAGGGACAGGATGTCTACGAGCAGTACTTC | CASSSKGQDVYEQYF
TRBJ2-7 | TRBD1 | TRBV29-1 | TGCAGCGTTGGAGGGGGACAGGGTTACGAGCAGTACTTC | CSVGGGQGYEQYF
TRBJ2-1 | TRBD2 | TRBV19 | TGTGCCAGTAGTAGGAAACTAGCGGGATGGGGCGACAATGAGCAGTTCTTC | CASSRKLAGWGDNEQFF
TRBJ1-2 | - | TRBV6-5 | TGTGCCAGCAGTTACAGGGACAATATAAACTATGGCTACACCTTC | CASSYRDNINYGYTF
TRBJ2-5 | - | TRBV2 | TGTGCCAGCAGTGAGAGGGACCAAGAGACCCAGTACTTC | CASSERDQETQYF
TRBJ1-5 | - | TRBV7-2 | TGTGCCAGCAGCTTAGATCCCCGCCCGAGTCCCCAGCATTTT | CASSLDPRPSPQHF
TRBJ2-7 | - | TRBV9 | TGTGCCAGCAGCCCTGGTTCGTGGTCCGGGGACTACGAGCAGTACTTC | CASSPGSWSGDYEQYF
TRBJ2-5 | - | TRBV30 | TGTGCCTGGAACGGCAGGGTCGGGGAGACCCAGTACTTC | CAWNGRVGETQYF
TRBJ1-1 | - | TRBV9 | TGTGCCAGCAGCCCGGTCGCGGGGTTGACTGAAGCTTTCTTT | CASSPVAGLTEAFF
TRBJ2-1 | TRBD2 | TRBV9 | TGTGCCAGCAGCCTTAGGACTAGCGGCCTCAATGAGCAGTTCTTC | CASSLRTSGLNEQFF
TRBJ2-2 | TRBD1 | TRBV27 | TGTGCCAGCAGTGTCAGACAGGGTCGGTACGGGGAGCTGTTTTTT | CASSVRQGRYGELFF
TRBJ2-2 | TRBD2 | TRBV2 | TGTGCCAGCATAGGACTAGCGGGGGGGTTTTCTGTCGGGGAGCTGTTTTTT | CASIGLAGGFSVGELFF
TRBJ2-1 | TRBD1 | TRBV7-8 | TGTGCCAGCAGCGTTCGGGACAGATCCGTCGGTGAGCAGTTCTTC | CASSVRDRSVGEQFF
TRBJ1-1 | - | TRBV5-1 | TGCACCAGCCGGAGCGGGGGGACTGAAGCTTTCTTT | CTSRSGGTEAFF
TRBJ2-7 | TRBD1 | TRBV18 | TGTGCCAGCTCACCCCGACAGGGAATCTTATACGAGCAGTACTTC | CASSPRQGILYEQYF